This record looks at one T cell receptor beta chain sequence and its context. The sample originates from a study of blood T cell repertoires in COVID-19. Original handling: Counts of nucleated cells, estimated from reference gene primer amplification, were obtained. The protocol was immunoSEQ multiplex PCR, while the TCRdb copy is restricted to in-frame clones and leaves out a portion. That table supplies the V and J calls and clone size; D and trimming were determined from the DNA. In the table there are some 450,000 clones, 80% to 90% of which are singletons. Seattle patients were enrolled while actively infected and followed longitudinally. The clonotype was recovered from a man between 18 and 29 years old with COVID-19, enrolled during active disease. The sample consisted of peripheral blood.

The CDR3 DNA reads TGTGCCAGCAGCCAAGGTCGGACTAGCGGTGGCACAGATACGCAGTATTTT. Translated: CASSQGRTSGGTDTQYF. The V call is TRBV3-1 (or the pseudogene TRBV3-2), the J call TRBJ2-3, with TRBD2 matching 10 bases. The ends lost 1 base at V and 1 base at J; junction bases unmatched: 5. Looked up from germline, CDR1 is LGHDT and CDR2 is YNNKEL (reference sequence). The CDR3 runs 17 residues.